This T cell receptor beta chain was captured by sequencing in a study of glioma-infiltrating T cells. Using RNA template, CDR3s of TCR alpha and beta were amplified with iRepertoire arm-PCR. TCRdb reprocessed the multiplex PCR reads via MiXCR and lists one record per CDR3 protein. Of roughly 100,000 distinct CDR3 sequences in the sample, under 30% were seen once. The CDR3 is made up of 15 amino acids. The germline V and J ends were trimmed by 2 bases and 3 bases, with 12 bases remaining between them. Germline V gives CDR1 SGHKS, CDR2 YYEKEE (reference sequence). Sequencing input: glioma tissue, nonneoplastic brain tissue, or PBMCs (not recorded which). The TCR sequence derives from a human donor with low-grade glioma or glioblastoma, undergoing nonglioma brain surgery, or in good health (not recorded which). The chain employs TRBV5-5 and TRBJ1-5; D remains ambiguous. CDR3 in DNA: TGTGCCAGCAGCTTTTCGGACGGGGTCAATCAGCCCCAGCATTTT. Its protein is CASSFSDGVNQPQHF.